Following are 23 T cell receptor beta chains from one sample sequenced in a study of cytomegalovirus exposure and HLA in healthy donors. TCRdb keeps only in-frame clones here, not all; method: immunoSEQ multiplex PCR. The sample includes fewer than 200,000 clones, roughly 85% seen only once; the top ten take roughly 15%. The sequencing input was PBMCs. The origin of the receptors is a man between 18 and 29 years old in good health and CMV-seropositive.

The chain combines TRBV30 with TRBJ2-1, with 10 bases lining up with TRBD1. Germline CDR1 reads GTSNPN; CDR2 reads SVGIG (reference sequence). Germline trimming cut 0 bases from V and 16 bases from J; bases unmatched to any gene: 9. CDR3 length equals 13 residues. The CDR3 DNA reads as TGTGCCTGGAGTGTACAGGGGACAGGGGAATCTTTCTTC. Translated, it gives CAWSVQGTGESFF.

V gene TRBV6-5 combines with J gene TRBJ1-1; 7 bases fit TRBD1. Germline lookup yields CDR1 MNHEY and CDR2 SVGAGI. This CDR3 comprises 16 residues. Trimming cost V 0 bases and J 0 bases; bases outside gene matches: 4. In DNA form, the CDR3 reads TGTGCCAGCAGTTACTCTGGTCAGGGGGTGAACACTGAAGCTTTCTTT. It encodes CASSYSGQGVNTEAFF.

V is TRBV28 and J is TRBJ2-1; tentatively, D is TRBD2 (5 bases). The CDR3 totals 16 residues. V was pared by 6 bases and J by 0 bases, with 15 bases between. Germline CDR1 and CDR2: MDHEN and SYDVKM. The CDR3 DNA reads as TGTGCCAGCAGGTCCTCGGACGGGGACTCCTACAATGAGCAGTTCTTC. Encoded protein: CASRSSDGDSYNEQFF.

This sequence joins TRBV5-4 and TRBJ2-3; D remains unclear. The CDR3 runs to 15 residues. Looked up from germline, CDR1 is SGHNT and CDR2 is YYREEE (reference sequence). V was shortened by 4 bases and J by 0 bases, with 12 bases between the two germline ends. CDR3 bases: TGTGCCAGCAGCCCCTCGAGTACTAGCACAGATACGCAGTATTTT. Encoded protein: CASSPSSTSTDTQYF.

V usage is TRBV30 and J usage is TRBJ2-7; TRBD1 matches 7 bases. The germline gives CDR1 GTSNPN, CDR2 SVGIG (reference sequence). Trimming at V came to 3 bases and at J to 5 bases, leaving 4 bases not matched to a gene. The CDR3 consists of 12 residues. The CDR3 is CAWRGGSHEQYF. The CDR3, as DNA: TGTGCCTGGAGAGGGGGCAGCCACGAGCAGTACTTC.

The sample holds a few counts of this clone. This chain links TRBV5-4 with TRBJ2-7; 9 bases align to TRBD2. V lost 2 bases to trimming and J lost 6 bases; unmatched junction nucleotides: 6. This CDR3 comprises 14 residues. Germline V CDR1 and CDR2: SGHNT, YYREEE (reference sequence). Here the CDR3 reads CASSFAGGPGEQYF. The CDR3 nucleotides are TGTGCCAGCAGCTTCGCGGGAGGGCCAGGCGAGCAGTACTTC.

This clone is a singleton in its sample. The chain has TRBV9 and TRBJ1-1, with D perhaps TRBD1 (6 bases). Germline loops: CDR1 SGDLS, CDR2 YYNGEE. The CDR3 totals 14 residues. Trimming removed 6 bases at V and 4 bases at J, with 16 bases between. CDR3 in amino acids: CASNPFTGSTEAFF. The CDR3 bases are TGTGCCAGCAACCCTTTTACAGGGAGCACTGAAGCTTTCTTT.

The chain joins TRBV27 to TRBJ2-7; tentative D call: TRBD1 (6 bases). Germline values: CDR1 MNHEY, CDR2 SMNVEV (reference sequence). This CDR3 region has 15 residues. Trimming removed 5 bases from V and 5 bases from J, with 19 bases in between. CDR3 sequence (DNA): TGTGCCAGCAGTCCCGAGGGGGTAAATCCCCACGAGCAGTACTTC. It yields the protein CASSPEGVNPHEQYF.

The J gene is TRBJ2-5, the V gene TRBV27, with a tentative D call TRBD2 (6 bases). Trimming cost V 5 bases and J 5 bases, with 15 bases left between them. CDR1 and CDR2 (germline): MNHEY, SMNVEV (reference sequence). This CDR3 region has 14 residues. The CDR3 loop reads CASSLLGGDETQYF. The CDR3 coding sequence is TGTGCCAGCAGTCTTTTAGGAGGGGACGAGACCCAGTACTTC.

This chain links TRBV28 with TRBJ1-4; perhaps TRBD1 as D (5 bases). The germline gives CDR1 MDHEN, CDR2 SYDVKM. Deletions cut 3 bases from V and 7 bases from J, with 15 bases between. CDR3 length: 15 amino acids. The CDR3 reads CASSLLSGSGEKLFF. DNA of the CDR3: TGTGCCAGCAGTTTGTTGTCAGGGTCAGGTGAAAAACTGTTTTTT.

This chain links TRBV27 with TRBJ1-6; a weak D match, TRBD1 (6 bases). The germline V gene has CDR1 MNHEY and CDR2 SMNVEV (reference sequence). V lost 3 bases and J lost 3, with 6 bases in between. The CDR3 totals 14 residues. CDR3 sequence: CASSLTGYNSPLHF. For the CDR3, the DNA is TGTGCCAGCAGTTTGACAGGCTATAATTCACCCCTCCACTTT.

The gene calls are TRBV5-4 and TRBJ1-2, with D possibly being TRBD1 (5 bases). Germline loops: CDR1 SGHNT, CDR2 YYREEE (reference sequence). V was shortened by 0 bases and J by 7 bases, with 13 bases between the two germline ends. This CDR3 has 14 residues. CDR3 amino acids: CASSLVGGSFGYTF. The CDR3 coding sequence is TGTGCCAGCAGCTTGGTCGGGGGGTCGTTTGGCTACACCTTC.

This clone was recorded only once. The chain couples TRBV30 to TRBJ1-2; D may be TRBD1 (6 bases). CDR3 length equals 14 residues. Trimming removed 4 bases at V and 3 bases at J, with 15 bases between. Germline CDR1 and CDR2: GTSNPN and SVGIG (reference sequence). Here the CDR3 DNA reads TGTGCCTGGAACGCGGGGGCGCAGGACTATGGCTACACCTTC. It is translated as CAWNAGAQDYGYTF.

The chain links TRBV9 to TRBJ1-1; D is undetermined. The CDR3 sequence is 13 residues long. Germline values: CDR1 SGDLS, CDR2 YYNGEE. The germline V and J ends were trimmed by 4 bases and 5 bases, with 12 bases remaining between them. In nucleotides, the CDR3 is TGTGCCAGCAGCCGTACCGGGGAGACTGAAGCTTTCTTT. Translation gives CASSRTGETEAFF.

This chain uses TRBV5-6 with TRBJ2-1; 7 nucleotides line up with TRBD2. The CDR3 runs to 18 residues. Unmatched junction bases numbered 9, after V lost 0 bases and J lost 0 bases. Germline CDR1 and CDR2: SGHDT and YYEEEE. CDR3: CASSLALTGGSSYNEQFF. Here the CDR3 DNA reads TGTGCCAGCAGCTTGGCCCTAACTGGCGGGAGCTCCTACAATGAGCAGTTCTTC.

This chain joins TRBV5-4 and TRBJ1-1; 7 bases are shared with TRBD1. The J segment lost 3 bases and the V segment lost 4 bases, leaving 9 bases of the junction unmatched. This CDR3 is built from 15 residues. Looked up from germline, CDR1 is SGHNT and CDR2 is YYREEE (reference sequence). Here the CDR3 reads CASSDLDRADTEAFF. The CDR3 nucleotides are TGTGCCAGCAGCGACTTAGACAGGGCCGACACTGAAGCTTTCTTT.

The chain is built from TRBV27 and TRBJ2-4; D unresolved. The CDR3 runs 16 residues. Looked up from germline, CDR1 is MNHEY and CDR2 is SMNVEV (reference sequence). Trimming took 4 bases from V and 0 from J, leaving 13 bases between them. The CDR3 is CASSSPVNLAKNIQYF. CDR3 sequence (DNA): TGTGCCAGCAGTTCCCCGGTGAACCTAGCCAAAAACATTCAGTACTTC.

V usage is TRBV6-5 and J usage is TRBJ2-3; a weak D match, TRBD1 (6 bases). Germline V gene lookup returns CDR1 MNHEY and CDR2 SVGAGI. V gave up 2 bases and J gave up 6 bases, with 18 bases separating them. The CDR3 is made up of 16 amino acids. The CDR3 sequence is CASSYASTGFRDTQYF. The CDR3 bases are TGTGCCAGCAGTTACGCCTCGACAGGTTTTCGGGATACGCAGTATTTT.

The chain couples TRBV5-1 to TRBJ1-1; D remains unclear. The CDR3 spans 14 residues. The V end lost 0 bases, the J end lost 1 base, and 7 bases lay between the germline ends. CDR1 SGHRS and CDR2 YFSETQ come from the germline V gene. CDR3 loop: CASSLAPSNTEAFF. CDR3 sequence (DNA): TGCGCCAGCAGCTTGGCCCCCTCGAACACTGAAGCTTTCTTT.

The rearrangement uses TRBV27 and TRBJ2-7, with a possible D match to TRBD2 (5 bases). The germline CDR1 and CDR2 sequences are MNHEY and SMNVEV (reference sequence). The V and J ends lost 4 bases and 0 bases respectively, with 10 bases between them. The CDR3 extends over 14 amino acids. CDR3 DNA sequence: TGTGCCAGCAGTTCGGCGGGTTTCTCCTACGAGCAGTACTTC. Its translation is CASSSAGFSYEQYF.

The chain employs TRBV29-1 and TRBJ1-2; 9 bases fit TRBD1. Trimming cost V 4 bases and J 5 bases; bases outside gene matches: 8. The CDR3 spans 14 residues. Germline assignment: CDR1 SQVTM and CDR2 ANQGSEA. The CDR3 region is CSVAEQGARYGYTF. CDR3 nucleotides: TGCAGCGTTGCTGAACAGGGGGCGCGGTATGGCTACACCTTC.

The CDR3, as DNA: TGTGCCAGCAGGAGAGGAGGGGGGGCCTACGAGCAGTACTTC. As protein: CASRRGGGAYEQYF. The V and J genes are TRBV28 and TRBJ2-7, with a tentative D call TRBD2 (7 bases). Per germline, CDR1 MDHEN and CDR2 SYDVKM. CDR3 size: 14 residues. Trimming left V 6 bases short and J 2 bases short, with 14 bases between.

The chain combines TRBV29-1 with TRBJ2-1; 10 bases fit TRBD2. From germline, CDR1 is SQVTM and CDR2 ANQGSEA. The ends lost 4 bases at V and 9 bases at J; junction bases unmatched: 6. There are 13 residues in the CDR3. The CDR3: CSVGASGGGEQFF. The CDR3 nucleotides read TGCAGCGTTGGGGCTAGCGGGGGAGGTGAGCAGTTCTTC.